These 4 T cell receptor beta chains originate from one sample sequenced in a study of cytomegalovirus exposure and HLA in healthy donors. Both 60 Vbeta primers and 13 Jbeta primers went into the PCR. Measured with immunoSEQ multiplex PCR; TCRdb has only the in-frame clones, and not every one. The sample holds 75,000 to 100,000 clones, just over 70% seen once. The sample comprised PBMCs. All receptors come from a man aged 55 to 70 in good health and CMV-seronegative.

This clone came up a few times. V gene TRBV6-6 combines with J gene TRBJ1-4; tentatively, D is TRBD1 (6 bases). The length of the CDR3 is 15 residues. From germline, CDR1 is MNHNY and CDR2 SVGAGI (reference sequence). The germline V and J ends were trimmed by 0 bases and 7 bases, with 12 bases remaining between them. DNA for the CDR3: TGTGCCAGCAGTTACTCGGGGGGGCTAAGTGAAAAACTGTTTTTT. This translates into CASSYSGGLSEKLFF.

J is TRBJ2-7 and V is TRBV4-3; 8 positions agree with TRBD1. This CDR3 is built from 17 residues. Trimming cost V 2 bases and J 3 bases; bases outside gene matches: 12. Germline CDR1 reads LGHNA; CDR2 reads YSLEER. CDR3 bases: TGCGCCAGCAGCCAACAATGGTCCGGGACAGGTTACTACGAGCAGTACTTC. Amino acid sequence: CASSQQWSGTGYYEQYF.

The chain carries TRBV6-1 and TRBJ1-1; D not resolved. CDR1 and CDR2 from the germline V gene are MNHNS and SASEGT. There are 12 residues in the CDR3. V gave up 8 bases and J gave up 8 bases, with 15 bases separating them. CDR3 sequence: CASRIWTVEAFF. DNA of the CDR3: TGTGCCAGCCGTATTTGGACTGTGGAAGCTTTCTTT.

The CDR3 here is CASSFFDRDYGYTF. CDR3 in DNA: TGTGCCAGCAGCTTTTTTGACAGGGACTATGGCTACACCTTC. The chain combines TRBV5-6 with TRBJ1-2, with 7 bases matching TRBD1. CDR1 and CDR2 from the germline V gene are SGHDT and YYEEEE. V shed 2 bases and J 3 bases; nucleotides not matched to a gene: 4. CDR3 length equals 14 residues.